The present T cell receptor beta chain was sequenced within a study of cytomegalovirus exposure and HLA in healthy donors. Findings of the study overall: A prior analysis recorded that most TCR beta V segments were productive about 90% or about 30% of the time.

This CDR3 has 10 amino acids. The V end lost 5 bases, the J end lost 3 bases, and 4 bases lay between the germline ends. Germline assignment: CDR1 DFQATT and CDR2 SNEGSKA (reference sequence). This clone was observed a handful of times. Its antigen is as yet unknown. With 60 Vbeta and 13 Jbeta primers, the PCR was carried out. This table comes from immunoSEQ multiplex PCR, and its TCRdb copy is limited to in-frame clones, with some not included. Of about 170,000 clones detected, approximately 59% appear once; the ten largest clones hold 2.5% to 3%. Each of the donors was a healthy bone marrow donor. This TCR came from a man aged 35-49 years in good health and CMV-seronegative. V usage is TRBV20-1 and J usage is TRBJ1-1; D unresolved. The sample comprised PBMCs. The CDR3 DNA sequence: TGCAGTGCTCTCGACACTGAAGCTTTCTTT. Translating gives CSALDTEAFF.